This T cell receptor beta chain was captured in a study of cytomegalovirus exposure and HLA in healthy donors. The CDR3 loop spans 14 amino acids. Germline CDR1 reads SGHKS; CDR2 reads YYEKEE (reference sequence). V gave up 4 bases and J gave up 7 bases; unmatched junction bases: 6. This clone turned up a few times. Its specificity is not known. Overall study findings and caveats: Later analysis revealed greater clonal expansion in HLA-associated TCR beta chains than in equally common others. Common viral pathogens seemed, in a later analysis, to connect with several of the most significant clusters.

PCR involved 60 Vbeta and 13 Jbeta primers. Profiling relied on immunoSEQ multiplex PCR, and the TCRdb table lists in-frame clones only, not all of them. This sample yields fewer than 200,000 clones, of which less than 85% are seen a single time; 4.5% to 6% belongs to the top ten. V is TRBV5-5 and J is TRBJ2-4, with 9 nucleotides matching TRBD2. The clonotype was recovered from a man aged 40-55 years in good health and CMV-seronegative. Sequencing was carried out using PBMCs. This chain's CDR3 is CASSLTAGGNIQYF. The CDR3 DNA follows: TGTGCCAGCAGCCTAACCGCGGGGGGGAACATTCAGTACTTC. Drawing the rest from reference TRBV5-5 and TRBJ2-4, the complete variable domain is DAGVTQSPTHLIKTRGQQVTLRCSPISGHKSVSWYQQVLGQGPQFIFQYYEKEERGRGNFPDRFSARQFPNYSSELNVNALLLGDSALYLCASSLTAGGNIQYFGAGTRLSVL.